These T cell receptor beta chains were read from a single sample in a study of blood T cells in healthy people across ages. TCRdb processed the 5' RACE reads anew with MiXCR; each CDR3 protein has one entry. The repertoire holds 780,000 or so distinct CDR3 sequences, with just over 55% as singletons. Sequenced sample: blood. Receptor source: a man in his forties in good health. Both conserved end residues are part of each CDR3. The order of the fields is CDR3 protein, CDR3 DNA, V gene, D gene, J gene, clone size. A D gene is named only where the DNA matches it firmly. Only part of the rows carry a size: once, few, many, or a class if the clone is expanded.

CASSPGQGASYEQYF,TGTGCCAGCAGTCCCGGACAGGGGGCCTCCTACGAGCAGTACTTC,TRBV12-3/TRBV12-4,TRBD1,TRBJ2-7,many
CSVEVGLASTDTQYF,TGCAGCGTTGAAGTGGGCCTAGCAAGCACAGATACGCAGTATTTT,TRBV29-1,NA,TRBJ2-3,NA
CASSPGPQRRETQYF,TGTGCCAGCAGTCCCGGGCCACAGAGGCGGGAGACCCAGTACTTC,TRBV28,NA,TRBJ2-5,NA
CATIHRASYEQYF,TGTGCCACCATTCACAGGGCCTCCTACGAGCAGTACTTC,TRBV28,NA,TRBJ2-7,NA
CASSWGDHSYEQYF,TGTGCCAGCAGCTGGGGGGACCACTCCTACGAGCAGTACTTC,TRBV7-3,NA,TRBJ2-7,NA
CASSEGGRDTEAFF,TGTGCCAGCAGCGAAGGTGGGCGAGACACTGAAGCTTTCTTT,TRBV6-5,NA,TRBJ1-1,NA
CASSLIAGVDTQYF,TGTGCCAGCAGCCTAATAGCGGGAGTAGATACGCAGTATTTT,TRBV7-9,TRBD2,TRBJ2-3,once
CAWRGTGRDWGETQYF,TGTGCCTGGAGGGGGACAGGGAGGGATTGGGGAGAGACCCAGTACTTC,TRBV30,TRBD1,TRBJ2-5,NA
CASSLGPDGYEQYF,TGTGCCAGCAGCCTAGGCCCGGACGGGTACGAGCAGTACTTC,TRBV7-2,NA,TRBJ2-7,NA
CASSTMTGEQYF,TGCGCCAGCAGCACAATGACAGGAGAGCAGTACTTC,TRBV5-1,NA,TRBJ2-7,few
CASSDPTGALLTSETQYF,TGTGCCAGCAGTGATCCGACAGGGGCACTCCTAACCTCGGAGACCCAGTACTTC,TRBV25-1,TRBD1,TRBJ2-5,NA
CASSLWEGMNTEAFF,TGTGCCAGCAGTCTATGGGAGGGAATGAACACTGAAGCTTTCTTT,TRBV12-3/TRBV12-4,NA,TRBJ1-1,once
CASHQGTGGTEAFF,TGTGCCAGCCATCAGGGGACAGGGGGCACTGAAGCTTTCTTT,TRBV7-9,TRBD1,TRBJ1-1,once